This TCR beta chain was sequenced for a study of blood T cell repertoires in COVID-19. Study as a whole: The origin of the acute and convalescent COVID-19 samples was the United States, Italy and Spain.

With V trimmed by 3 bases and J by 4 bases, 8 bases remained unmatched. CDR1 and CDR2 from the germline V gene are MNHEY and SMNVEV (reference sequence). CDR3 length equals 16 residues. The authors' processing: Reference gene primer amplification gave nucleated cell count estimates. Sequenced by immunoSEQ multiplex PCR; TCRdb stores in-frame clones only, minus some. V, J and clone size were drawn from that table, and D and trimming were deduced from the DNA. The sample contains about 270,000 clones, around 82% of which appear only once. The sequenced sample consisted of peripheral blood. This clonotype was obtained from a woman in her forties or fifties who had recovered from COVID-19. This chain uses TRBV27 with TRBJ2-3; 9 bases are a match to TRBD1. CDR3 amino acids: CASSFRGDRAPDTQYF. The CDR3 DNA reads TGTGCCAGCAGTTTTCGTGGGGACAGGGCTCCAGATACGCAGTATTTT.